A single sample gave rise to the 7 T cell receptor beta chains below, sequenced in a study of blood T cell repertoires in COVID-19. TCRdb keeps only in-frame clones here, not all; method: immunoSEQ multiplex PCR. Of under 300,000 clones in the sample, 84% were seen once. What was sequenced was peripheral blood. The receptors come from a woman aged 40 to 50 who had recovered from COVID-19.

The CDR3 sequence: CASRGDSRNEKLFF. The CDR3 DNA reads TGTGCCAGCAGGGGGGACAGCCGAAATGAAAAACTGTTTTTT. The chain uses TRBV2 and TRBJ1-4, with 7 bases identical to TRBD1. CDR1 and CDR2 from the germline V gene are SNHLY and FYNNEI. Trimming removed 6 bases from V and 5 bases from J; junction bases left unmatched: 6. This CDR3 has 14 residues.

The gene calls are TRBV29-1 and TRBJ1-2; no clear D. This CDR3 has 12 residues. Germline lookup yields CDR1 SQVTM and CDR2 ANQGSEA. Trimming removed 3 bases at V and 6 bases at J, with 11 bases between. In DNA, the CDR3 is TGCAGCGTTGATAGAGCGGATGATGGCTACACCTTC. This encodes CSVDRADDGYTF.

This rearrangement joins TRBV12-5 to TRBJ2-1; 11 bases map to TRBD2. This CDR3 has 20 residues. In germline, CDR1 is LGHNT, CDR2 FRNRAP. Unmatched junction bases numbered 14, after V lost 0 bases and J lost 4 bases. This chain's CDR3 is CASGLVLSGSGGGAYNEQFF. Written as DNA, the CDR3 is TGTGCTAGTGGTTTGGTACTATCTGGTAGCGGGGGGGGAGCATACAATGAGCAGTTCTTC.

This clone came up once. The chain's CDR3 is CASSSQGAFNQPQHF. The CDR3 DNA reads as TGTGCCAGCAGCTCACAGGGAGCTTTCAATCAGCCCCAGCATTTT. This sequence joins TRBV7-9 and TRBJ1-5, with D possibly matching TRBD1 (6 bases). The germline V gene encodes CDR1 SEHNR and CDR2 FQNEAQ (reference sequence). Between the trimmed V and J ends, which lost 4 bases and 3 bases, there was a span of 13 bases. This CDR3 has 15 amino acids.

A remark on this clone: Other DNA variants within this sample encode the same CDR3. The V call is TRBV30, the J call TRBJ1-2; D remains unclear. The germline CDR1 and CDR2 sequences are GTSNPN and SVGIG (reference sequence). The CDR3 extends over 12 amino acids. Trimming left V 2 bases short and J 2 bases short, with 6 bases between. As DNA, the CDR3 is TGTGCCTGGAGTCCCGGGAACTATGGCTACACCTTC. Translated: CAWSPGNYGYTF.

The CDR3 coding sequence is TGTGCCACGGGGCTAGCGGGGACGTACAATGAGCAGTTCTTC. Encoded protein: CATGLAGTYNEQFF. The J gene is TRBJ2-1, the V gene TRBV5-4, with 9 bases identical to TRBD2. V dropped 9 bases and J dropped 4; count of bases not matched to a gene: 8. Germline V lookup: CDR1 SGHNT, CDR2 YYREEE (reference sequence). This CDR3 has 14 amino acids.

The gene calls are TRBV19 and TRBJ1-1, with D unresolved. Trimming took 4 bases from V and 4 from J, leaving 16 bases between them. The CDR3 is 15 residues long. Per the germline V gene, CDR1 is LNHDA and CDR2 is SQIVND (reference sequence). The CDR3 reads CASSTTRMGGTEAFF. The CDR3 nucleotides read TGTGCCAGTAGTACAACAAGGATGGGAGGCACTGAAGCTTTCTTT.